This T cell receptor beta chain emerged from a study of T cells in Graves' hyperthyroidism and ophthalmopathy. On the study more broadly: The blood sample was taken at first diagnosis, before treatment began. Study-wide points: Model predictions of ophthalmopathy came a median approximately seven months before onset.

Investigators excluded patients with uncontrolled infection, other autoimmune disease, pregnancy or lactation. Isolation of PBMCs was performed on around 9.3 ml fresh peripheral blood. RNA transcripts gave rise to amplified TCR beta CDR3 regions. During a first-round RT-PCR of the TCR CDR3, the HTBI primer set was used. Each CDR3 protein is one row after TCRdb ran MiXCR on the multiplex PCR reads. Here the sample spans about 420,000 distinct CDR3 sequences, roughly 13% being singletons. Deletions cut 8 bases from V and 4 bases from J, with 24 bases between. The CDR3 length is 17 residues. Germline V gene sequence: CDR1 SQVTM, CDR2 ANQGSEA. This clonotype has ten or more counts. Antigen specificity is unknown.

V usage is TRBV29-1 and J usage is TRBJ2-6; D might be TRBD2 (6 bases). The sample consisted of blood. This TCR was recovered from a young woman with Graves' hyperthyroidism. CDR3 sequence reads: CSLGGSVDSEGANVLTF. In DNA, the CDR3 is TGCAGCCTTGGGGGGAGCGTCGATTCAGAAGGGGCCAACGTCCTGACTTTC. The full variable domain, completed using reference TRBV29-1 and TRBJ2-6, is SAVISQKPSRDICQRGTSLTIQCQVDSQVTMMFWYRQQPGQSLTLIATANQGSEATYESGFVIDKFPISRPNLTFSTLTVSNMSPEDSSIYLCSLGGSVDSEGANVLTFGAGSRLTVL.